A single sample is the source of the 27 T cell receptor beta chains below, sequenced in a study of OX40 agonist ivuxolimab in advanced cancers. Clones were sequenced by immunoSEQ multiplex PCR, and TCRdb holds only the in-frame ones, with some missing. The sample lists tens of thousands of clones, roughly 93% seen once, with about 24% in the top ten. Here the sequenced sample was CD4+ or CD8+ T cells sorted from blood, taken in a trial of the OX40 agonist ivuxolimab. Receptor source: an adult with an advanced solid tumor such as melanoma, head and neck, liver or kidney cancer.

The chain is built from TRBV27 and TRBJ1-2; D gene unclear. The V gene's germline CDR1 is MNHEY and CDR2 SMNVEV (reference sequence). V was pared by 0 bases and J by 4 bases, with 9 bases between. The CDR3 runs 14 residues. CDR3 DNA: TGTGCCAGCAGTTTATCCCCGGGAGTCTATGGCTACACCTTC. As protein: CASSLSPGVYGYTF.

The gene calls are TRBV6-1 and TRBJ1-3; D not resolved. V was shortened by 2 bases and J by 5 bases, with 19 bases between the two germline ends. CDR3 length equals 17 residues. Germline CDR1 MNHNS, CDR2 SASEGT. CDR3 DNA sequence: TGTGCCAGCAGTGAATTGGGTCGGGCCCTGGGAAGAAACACCATATATTTT. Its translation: CASSELGRALGRNTIYF.

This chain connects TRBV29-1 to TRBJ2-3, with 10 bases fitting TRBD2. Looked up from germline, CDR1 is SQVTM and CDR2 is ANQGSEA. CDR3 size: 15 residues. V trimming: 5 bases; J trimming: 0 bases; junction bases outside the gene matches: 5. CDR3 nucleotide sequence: TGCAGCGTTTTGCTAGCGGGAGCTAGCACAGATACGCAGTATTTT. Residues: CSVLLAGASTDTQYF.

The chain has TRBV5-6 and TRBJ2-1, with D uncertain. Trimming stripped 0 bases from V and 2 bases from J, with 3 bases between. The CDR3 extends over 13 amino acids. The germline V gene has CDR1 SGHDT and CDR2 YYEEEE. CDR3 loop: CASSLGAYNEQFF. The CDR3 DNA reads TGTGCCAGCAGCTTGGGAGCCTACAATGAGCAGTTCTTC. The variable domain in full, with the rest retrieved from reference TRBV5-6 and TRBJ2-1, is DAGVTQSPTHLIKTRGQQVTLRCSPKSGHDTVSWYQQALGQGPQFIFQYYEEEERQRGNFPDRFSGHQFPNYSSELNVNALLLGDSALYLCASSLGAYNEQFFGPGTRLTVL.

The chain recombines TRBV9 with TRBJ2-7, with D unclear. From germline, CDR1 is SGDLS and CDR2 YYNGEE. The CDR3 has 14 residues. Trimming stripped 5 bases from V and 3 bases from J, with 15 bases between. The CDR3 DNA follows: TGTGCCAGCAGTGCTGACGGAAGCTTCTACGAGCAGTACTTC. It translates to CASSADGSFYEQYF.

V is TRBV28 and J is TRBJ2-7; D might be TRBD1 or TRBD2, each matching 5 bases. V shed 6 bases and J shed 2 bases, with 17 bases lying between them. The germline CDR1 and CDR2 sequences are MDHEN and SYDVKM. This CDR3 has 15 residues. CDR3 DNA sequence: TGTGCCAGCAGCGCCTTGGGGGTGGGAGCCTACGAGCAGTACTTC. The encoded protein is CASSALGVGAYEQYF.

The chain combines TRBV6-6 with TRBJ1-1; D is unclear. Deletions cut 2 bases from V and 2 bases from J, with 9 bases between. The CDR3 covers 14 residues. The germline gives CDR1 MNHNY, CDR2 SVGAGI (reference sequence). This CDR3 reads CASSYGQANTEAFF. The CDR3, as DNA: TGTGCCAGCAGTTACGGGCAGGCTAACACTGAAGCTTTCTTT.

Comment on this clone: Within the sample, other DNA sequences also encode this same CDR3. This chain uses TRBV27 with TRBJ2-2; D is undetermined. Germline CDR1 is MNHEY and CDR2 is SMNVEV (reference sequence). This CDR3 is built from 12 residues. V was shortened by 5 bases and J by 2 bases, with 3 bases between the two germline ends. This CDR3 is CASSPNTGELFF. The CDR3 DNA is TGTGCCAGCAGTCCCAACACCGGGGAGCTGTTTTTT.

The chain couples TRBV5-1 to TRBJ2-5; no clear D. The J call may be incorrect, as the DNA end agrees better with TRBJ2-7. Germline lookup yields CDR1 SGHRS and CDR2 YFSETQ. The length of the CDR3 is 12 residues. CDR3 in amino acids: CASSFDNYEQYF. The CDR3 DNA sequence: TGCGCCAGCAGCTTTGATAACTACGAGCAGTACTTC.

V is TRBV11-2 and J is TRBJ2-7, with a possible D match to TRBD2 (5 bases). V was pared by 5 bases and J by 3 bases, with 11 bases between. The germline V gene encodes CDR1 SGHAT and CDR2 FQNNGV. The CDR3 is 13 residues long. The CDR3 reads CASSVSGFYEQYF. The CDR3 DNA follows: TGTGCCAGCAGCGTAAGCGGATTCTACGAGCAGTACTTC.

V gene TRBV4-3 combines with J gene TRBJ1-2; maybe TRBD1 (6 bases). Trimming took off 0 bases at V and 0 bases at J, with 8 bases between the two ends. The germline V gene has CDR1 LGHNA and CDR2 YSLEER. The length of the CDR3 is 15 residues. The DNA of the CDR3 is TGCGCCAGCAGCCAAGAGGACAGAGCTAACTATGGCTACACCTTC. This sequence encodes CASSQEDRANYGYTF.

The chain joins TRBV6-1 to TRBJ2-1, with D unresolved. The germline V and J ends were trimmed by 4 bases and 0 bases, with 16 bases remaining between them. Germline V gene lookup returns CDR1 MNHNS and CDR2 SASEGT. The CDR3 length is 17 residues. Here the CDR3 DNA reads TGTGCCAGCAGTGCAATACTGACCACGAGCTCCTACAATGAGCAGTTCTTC. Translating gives CASSAILTTSSYNEQFF.

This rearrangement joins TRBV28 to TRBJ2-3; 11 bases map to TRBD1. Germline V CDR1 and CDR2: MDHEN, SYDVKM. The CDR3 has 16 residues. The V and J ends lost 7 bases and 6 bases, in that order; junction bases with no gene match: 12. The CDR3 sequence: CASTSPGQGVLDTQYF. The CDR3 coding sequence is TGTGCCAGCACGTCTCCGGGACAGGGGGTATTGGATACGCAGTATTTT.

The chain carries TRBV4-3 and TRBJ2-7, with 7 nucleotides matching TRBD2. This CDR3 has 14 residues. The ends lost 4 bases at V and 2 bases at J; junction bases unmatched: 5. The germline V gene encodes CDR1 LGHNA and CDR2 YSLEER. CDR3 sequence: CASSPSAGAYEQYF. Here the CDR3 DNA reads TGCGCCAGCAGCCCCTCTGCGGGGGCCTACGAGCAGTACTTC.

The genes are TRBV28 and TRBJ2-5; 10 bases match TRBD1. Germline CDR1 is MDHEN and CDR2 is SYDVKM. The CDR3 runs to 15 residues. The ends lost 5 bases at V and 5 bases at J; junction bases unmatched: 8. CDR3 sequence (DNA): TGTGCCAGCAGTCCTCCGGGACAGGGGTGGGAGACCCAGTACTTC. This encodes CASSPPGQGWETQYF.

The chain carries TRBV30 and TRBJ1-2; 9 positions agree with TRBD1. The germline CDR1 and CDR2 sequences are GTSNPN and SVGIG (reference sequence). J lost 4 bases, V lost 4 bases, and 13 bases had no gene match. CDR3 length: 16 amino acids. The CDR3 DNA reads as TGTGCCTGGACGGGACAGGGCCACATTAACTCCTATGGCTACACCTTC. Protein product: CAWTGQGHINSYGYTF.

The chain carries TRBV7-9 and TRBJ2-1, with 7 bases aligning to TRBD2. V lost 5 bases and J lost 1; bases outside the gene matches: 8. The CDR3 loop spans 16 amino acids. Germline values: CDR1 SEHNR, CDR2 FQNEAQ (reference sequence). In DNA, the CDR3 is TGTGCCAGCAGCCCCCCGGGGGGTGGGTCCTACAATGAGCAGTTCTTC. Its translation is CASSPPGGGSYNEQFF.

Here the CDR3 DNA reads TGTGCCAGCAGTTTGTTCAGTAACTACGAGCAGTACTTC. Its translation is CASSLFSNYEQYF. The chain uses TRBV27 and TRBJ2-7; D is unresolved. Trimming cost V 3 bases and J 3 bases, with 9 bases left between them. CDR1 MNHEY and CDR2 SMNVEV come from the germline V gene (reference sequence). CDR3 length: 13 residues.

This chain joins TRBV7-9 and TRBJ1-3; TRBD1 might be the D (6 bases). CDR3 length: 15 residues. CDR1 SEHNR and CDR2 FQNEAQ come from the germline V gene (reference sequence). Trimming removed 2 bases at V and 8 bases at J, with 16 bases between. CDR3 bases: TGTGCCAGCAGCTTAAGGCGGGGGCCTAACGACACCATATATTTT. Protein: CASSLRRGPNDTIYF.

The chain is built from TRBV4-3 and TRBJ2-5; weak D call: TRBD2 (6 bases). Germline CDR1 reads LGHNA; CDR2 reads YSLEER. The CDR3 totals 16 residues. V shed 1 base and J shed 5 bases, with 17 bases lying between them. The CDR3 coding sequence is TGCGCCAGCAGCCAAGCCCCCGGGGTGGGGAGGGAGACCCAGTACTTC. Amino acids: CASSQAPGVGRETQYF.

CDR3 DNA: TGTGCCAGCAGCCCAGGGATGGGACAGTACTTC. As protein: CASSPGMGQYF. The V and J genes are TRBV28 and TRBJ2-5; D possibly corresponds to TRBD1 (5 bases). The CDR3 consists of 11 residues. Trimming shortened V by 6 bases and J by 11 bases, and 13 bases separated the two germline ends. The germline V gene has CDR1 MDHEN and CDR2 SYDVKM.

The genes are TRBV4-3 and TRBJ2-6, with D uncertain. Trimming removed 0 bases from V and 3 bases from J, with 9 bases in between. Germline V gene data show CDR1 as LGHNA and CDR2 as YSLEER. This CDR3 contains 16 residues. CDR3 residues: CASSQDHGYGANVLTF. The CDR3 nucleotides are TGCGCCAGCAGCCAAGATCACGGGTATGGGGCCAACGTCCTGACTTTC.

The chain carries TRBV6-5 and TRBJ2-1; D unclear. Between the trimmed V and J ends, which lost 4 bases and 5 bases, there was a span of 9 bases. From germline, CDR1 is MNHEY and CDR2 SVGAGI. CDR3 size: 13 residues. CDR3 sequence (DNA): TGTGCCAGCAGTTCCCAACCCCACAATGAGCAGTTCTTC. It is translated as CASSSQPHNEQFF.

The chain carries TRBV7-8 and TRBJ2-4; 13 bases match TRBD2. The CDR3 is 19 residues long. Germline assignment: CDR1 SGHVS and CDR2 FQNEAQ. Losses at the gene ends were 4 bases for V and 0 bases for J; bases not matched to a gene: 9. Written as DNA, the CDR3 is TGTGCCAGCAGCTCAGGACTAGCGGGAGAAAGAGTAGCCAAAAACATTCAGTACTTC. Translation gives CASSSGLAGERVAKNIQYF.

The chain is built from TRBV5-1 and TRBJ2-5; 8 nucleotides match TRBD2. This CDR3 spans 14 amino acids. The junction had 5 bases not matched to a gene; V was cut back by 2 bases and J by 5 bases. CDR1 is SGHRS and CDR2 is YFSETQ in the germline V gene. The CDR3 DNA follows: TGCGCCAGCAGCTTTTTCCTAGCGGGCGAGACCCAGTACTTC. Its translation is CASSFFLAGETQYF.

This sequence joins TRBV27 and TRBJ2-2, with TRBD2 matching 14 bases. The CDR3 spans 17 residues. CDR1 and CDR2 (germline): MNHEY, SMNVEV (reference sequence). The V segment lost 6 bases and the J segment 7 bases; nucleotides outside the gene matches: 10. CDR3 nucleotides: TGTGCCAGCAGCCTAGCCGGACTAGCGGGAGGTAACGGGGAGCTGTTTTTT. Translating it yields CASSLAGLAGGNGELFF.

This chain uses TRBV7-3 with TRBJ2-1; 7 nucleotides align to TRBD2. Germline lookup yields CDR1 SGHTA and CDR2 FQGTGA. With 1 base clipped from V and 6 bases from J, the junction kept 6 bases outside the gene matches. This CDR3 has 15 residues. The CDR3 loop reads CASSLMYREGNEQFF. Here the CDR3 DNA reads TGTGCCAGCAGCTTAATGTATAGGGAGGGCAATGAGCAGTTCTTC.